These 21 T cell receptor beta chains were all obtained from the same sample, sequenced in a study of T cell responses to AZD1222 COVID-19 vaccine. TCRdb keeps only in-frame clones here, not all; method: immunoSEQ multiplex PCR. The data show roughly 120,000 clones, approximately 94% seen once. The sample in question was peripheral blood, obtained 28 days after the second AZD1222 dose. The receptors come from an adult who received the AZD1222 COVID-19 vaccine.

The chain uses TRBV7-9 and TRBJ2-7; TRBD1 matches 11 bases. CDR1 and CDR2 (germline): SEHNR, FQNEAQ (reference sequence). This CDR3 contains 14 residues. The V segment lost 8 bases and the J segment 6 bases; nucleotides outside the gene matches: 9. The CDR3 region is CASGPGTGGGEQYF. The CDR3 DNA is TGTGCCAGCGGACCCGGGACAGGGGGAGGCGAGCAGTACTTC.

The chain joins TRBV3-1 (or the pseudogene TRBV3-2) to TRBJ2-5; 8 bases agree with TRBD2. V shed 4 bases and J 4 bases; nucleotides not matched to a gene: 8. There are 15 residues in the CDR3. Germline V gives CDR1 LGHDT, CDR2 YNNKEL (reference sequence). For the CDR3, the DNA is TGTGCCAGCAGCCCTCGGGGGGGGGACTTAGAGACCCAGTACTTC. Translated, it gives CASSPRGGDLETQYF.

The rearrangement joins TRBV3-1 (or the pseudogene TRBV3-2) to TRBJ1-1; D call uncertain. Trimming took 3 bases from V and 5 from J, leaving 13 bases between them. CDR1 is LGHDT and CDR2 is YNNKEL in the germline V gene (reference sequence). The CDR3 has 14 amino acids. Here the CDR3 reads CASSQPPEATEAFF. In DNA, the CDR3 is TGTGCCAGCAGCCAGCCGCCAGAGGCGACTGAAGCTTTCTTT.

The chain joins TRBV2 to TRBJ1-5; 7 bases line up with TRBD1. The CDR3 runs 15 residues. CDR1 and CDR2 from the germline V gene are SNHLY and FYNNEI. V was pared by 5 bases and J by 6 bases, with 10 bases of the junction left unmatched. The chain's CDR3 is CASSSGTVASQPQHF. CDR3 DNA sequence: TGTGCCAGCAGTTCCGGGACAGTTGCCAGTCAGCCCCAGCATTTT.

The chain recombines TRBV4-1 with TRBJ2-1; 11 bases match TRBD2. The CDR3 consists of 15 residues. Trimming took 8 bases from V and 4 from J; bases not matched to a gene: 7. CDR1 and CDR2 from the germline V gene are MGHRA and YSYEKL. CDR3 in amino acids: CASGILAGGYNEQFF. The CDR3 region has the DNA TGCGCCAGCGGAATCCTAGCGGGGGGATACAATGAGCAGTTCTTC.

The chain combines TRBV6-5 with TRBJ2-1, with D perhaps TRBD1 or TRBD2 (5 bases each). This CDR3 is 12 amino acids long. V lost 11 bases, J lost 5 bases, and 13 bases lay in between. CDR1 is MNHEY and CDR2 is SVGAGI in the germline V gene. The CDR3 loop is CAGTWGNNEQFF. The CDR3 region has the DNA TGTGCCGGGACCTGGGGAAACAATGAGCAGTTCTTC.

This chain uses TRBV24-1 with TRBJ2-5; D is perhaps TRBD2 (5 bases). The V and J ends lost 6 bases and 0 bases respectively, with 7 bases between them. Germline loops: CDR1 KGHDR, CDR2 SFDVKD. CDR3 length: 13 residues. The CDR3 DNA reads TGTGCCACCAGTCCCGGGAACCAAGAGACCCAGTACTTC. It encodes CATSPGNQETQYF.

CDR3 in amino acids: CASGPGTGISYEQYF. DNA of the CDR3: TGTGCTAGTGGTCCGGGGACAGGGATCTCCTACGAGCAGTACTTC. The chain joins TRBV12-5 to TRBJ2-7, with 9 bases aligning to TRBD1. There are 15 residues in the CDR3. V lost 5 bases to trimming and J lost 0 bases; unmatched junction nucleotides: 5. In germline, CDR1 is LGHNT, CDR2 FRNRAP.

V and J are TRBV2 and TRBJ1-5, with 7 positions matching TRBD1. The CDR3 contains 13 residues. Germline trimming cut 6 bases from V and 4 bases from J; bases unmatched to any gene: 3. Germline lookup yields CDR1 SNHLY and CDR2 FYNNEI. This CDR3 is CASRGTENQPQHF. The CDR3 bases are TGTGCCAGCAGGGGGACAGAGAATCAGCCCCAGCATTTT.

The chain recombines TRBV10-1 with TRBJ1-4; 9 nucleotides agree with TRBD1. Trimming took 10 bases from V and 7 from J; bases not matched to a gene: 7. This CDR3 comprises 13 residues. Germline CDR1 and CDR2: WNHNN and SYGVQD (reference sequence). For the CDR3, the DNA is TGCGCCACGAAGGGGACAGGGCCTGAAAAACTGTTTTTT. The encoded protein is CATKGTGPEKLFF.

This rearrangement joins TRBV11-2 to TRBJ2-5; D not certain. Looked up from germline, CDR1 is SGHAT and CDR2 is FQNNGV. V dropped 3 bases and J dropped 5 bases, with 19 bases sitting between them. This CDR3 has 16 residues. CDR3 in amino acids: CASSFRSMSRMETQYF. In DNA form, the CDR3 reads TGTGCCAGCAGCTTCCGGTCTATGAGTCGCATGGAGACCCAGTACTTC.

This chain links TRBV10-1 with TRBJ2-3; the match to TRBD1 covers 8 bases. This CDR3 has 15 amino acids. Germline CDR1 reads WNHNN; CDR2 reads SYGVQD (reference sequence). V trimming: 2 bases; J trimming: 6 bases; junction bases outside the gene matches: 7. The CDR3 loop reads CASSEPGQGTDTQYF. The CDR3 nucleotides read TGCGCCAGCAGTGAGCCCGGACAGGGTACGGATACGCAGTATTTT.

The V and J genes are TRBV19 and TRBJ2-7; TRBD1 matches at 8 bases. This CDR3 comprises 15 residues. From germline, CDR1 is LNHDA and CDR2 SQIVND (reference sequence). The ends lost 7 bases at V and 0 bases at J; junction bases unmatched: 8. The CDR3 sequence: CASTPAGTGSYEQYF. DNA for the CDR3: TGTGCCAGTACCCCGGCTGGGACAGGCTCCTACGAGCAGTACTTC.

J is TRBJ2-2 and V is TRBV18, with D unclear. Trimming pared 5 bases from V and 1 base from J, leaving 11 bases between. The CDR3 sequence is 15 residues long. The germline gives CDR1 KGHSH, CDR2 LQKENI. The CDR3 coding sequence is TGTGCCAGCTCAATCTCGTCGGGGAACACCGGGGAGCTGTTTTTT. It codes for CASSISSGNTGELFF.

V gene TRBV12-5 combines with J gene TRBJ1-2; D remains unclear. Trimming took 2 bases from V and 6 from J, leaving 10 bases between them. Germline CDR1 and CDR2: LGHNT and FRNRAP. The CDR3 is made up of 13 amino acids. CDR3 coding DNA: TGTGCTAGTGGTTTGTTGACCCGGGATGGCTACACCTTC. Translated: CASGLLTRDGYTF.

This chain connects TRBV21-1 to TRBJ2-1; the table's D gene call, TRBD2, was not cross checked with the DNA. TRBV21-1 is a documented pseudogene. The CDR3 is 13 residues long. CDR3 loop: CASYGGIYNEQFF. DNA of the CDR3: TGTGCCAGCTATGGCGGGATATACAATGAGCAGTTCTTC.

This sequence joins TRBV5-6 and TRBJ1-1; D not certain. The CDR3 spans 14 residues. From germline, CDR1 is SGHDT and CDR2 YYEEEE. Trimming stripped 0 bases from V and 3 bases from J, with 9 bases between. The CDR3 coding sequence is TGTGCCAGCAGCTTGGGAGGGCTGGACACTGAAGCTTTCTTT. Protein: CASSLGGLDTEAFF.

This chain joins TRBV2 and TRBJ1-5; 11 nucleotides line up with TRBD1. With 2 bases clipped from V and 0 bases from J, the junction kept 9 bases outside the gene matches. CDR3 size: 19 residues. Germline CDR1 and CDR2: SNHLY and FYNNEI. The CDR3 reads CASSERTGGSLYSNQPQHF. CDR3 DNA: TGTGCCAGCAGTGAACGGACAGGGGGCTCGTTGTATAGCAATCAGCCCCAGCATTTT.

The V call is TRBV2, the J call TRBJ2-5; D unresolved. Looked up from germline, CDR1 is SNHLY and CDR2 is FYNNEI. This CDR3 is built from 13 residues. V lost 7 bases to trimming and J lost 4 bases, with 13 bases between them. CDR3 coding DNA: TGTGCCAGCACCAACGGGCCCGGAGAGACCCAGTACTTC. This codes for CASTNGPGETQYF.

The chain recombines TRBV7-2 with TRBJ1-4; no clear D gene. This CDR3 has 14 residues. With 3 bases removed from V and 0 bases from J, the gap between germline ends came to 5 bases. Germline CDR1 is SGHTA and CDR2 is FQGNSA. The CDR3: CASSFGATNEKLFF. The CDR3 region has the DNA TGTGCCAGCAGCTTTGGGGCAACTAATGAAAAACTGTTTTTT. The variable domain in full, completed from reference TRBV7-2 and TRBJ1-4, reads GAGVSQSPSNKVTEKGKDVELRCDPISGHTALYWYRQSLGQGLEFLIYFQGNSAPDKSGLPSDRFSAERTGGSVSTLTIQRTQQEDSAVYLCASSFGATNEKLFFGSGTQLSVL.

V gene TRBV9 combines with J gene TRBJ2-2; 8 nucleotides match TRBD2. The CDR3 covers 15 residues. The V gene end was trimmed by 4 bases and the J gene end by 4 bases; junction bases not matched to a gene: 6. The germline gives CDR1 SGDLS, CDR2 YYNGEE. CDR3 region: CASSSGGAFTGELFF. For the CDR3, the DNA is TGTGCCAGCAGCTCCGGGGGGGCGTTCACCGGGGAGCTGTTTTTT.